These T cell receptor beta chains were read from a single sample in a study of shared clonotypes between healthy human individuals. Assay: immunoSEQ multiplex PCR; the TCRdb copy retains only in-frame clones and omits some. The table records approximately 2,000,000 clones, 85% to 95% of them present only once. The sample comprised naive CD8+ T cells from PBMCs. The receptors here all came from a man aged 18 to 30 in good health. Some clones in this sample may be carry-over from other donors' samples. Both conserved end residues are part of each CDR3. The D gene is left open where the match is weak. Clone size is given for some rows only: seen once, a few or many times, or a class if the clone is expanded.

clone_size	v_call	d_call	j_call	cdr3_nt	cdr3_aa
NA	TRBV9	TRBD1	TRBJ2-2	TGTGCCAGCAGCGCCGAATTGGGACAGGGAGCCATCGGGGAGCTGTTTTTT	CASSAELGQGAIGELFF
NA	TRBV28	TRBD2	TRBJ2-7	TGTGCCAGCAGGCGGGAGGGCCTATGGTACGAGCAGTACTTC	CASRREGLWYEQYF
NA	TRBV12-5	NA	TRBJ2-1	TGTGCTAGTGGTTTGGTAGTCATGGGGGGCTTGAGCTCCTACAATGAGCAGTTCTTC	CASGLVVMGGLSSYNEQFF
once	TRBV27	TRBD2	TRBJ2-1	TGTGCCAGCAGACAAATCAGCGGGGATCGGCATGAGCAGTTCTTC	CASRQISGDRHEQFF
NA	TRBV5-6	NA	TRBJ2-3	TGTGCCAGCAGCTTTGGGGCAGATACGCAGTATTTT	CASSFGADTQYF
NA	TRBV4-3	NA	TRBJ1-6	TGCGCCAGCAGCCAGGGACTCGTCTCGTATAATTCACCCCTCCACTTT	CASSQGLVSYNSPLHF
NA	TRBV5-4	NA	TRBJ2-7	TGTGCCAGCAGCCCCCGTTCAGGAGGTTCCTACGAGCAGTACTTC	CASSPRSGGSYEQYF
NA	TRBV9	TRBD2	TRBJ2-3	TGTGCCAGCAGCGCACCCTCTGCGGGAGGCACCCCAGATACGCAGTATTTT	CASSAPSAGGTPDTQYF
NA	TRBV27	NA	TRBJ2-1	TGTGCCAGCAGGACTGACAGTAATGAGGGGAATGAGCAGTTCTTC	CASRTDSNEGNEQFF
once	TRBV25-1	NA	TRBJ2-1	TGTGCCAGCAGTGAACCCCTTTTGGGACGATACAATGAGCAGTTCTTC	CASSEPLLGRYNEQFF
once	TRBV30	NA	TRBJ2-3	TGTGCCTGGAGTTCGGGTAGCTCGGCAGATACGCAGTATTTT	CAWSSGSSADTQYF
NA	TRBV27	NA	TRBJ2-1	TGTGCCAGCAGTTTAGCGGGATCGAACAATGAGCAGTTCTTC	CASSLAGSNNEQFF
NA	TRBV28	NA	TRBJ2-3	TGTGCCAGCAGTTCTCTGTCCCTCTTAACAGATACGCAGTATTTT	CASSSLSLLTDTQYF
NA	TRBV6-4	NA	TRBJ2-1	TGTGCCAGCAGTGACAGCTACAATGAGCAGTTCTTC	CASSDSYNEQFF
NA	TRBV29-1	NA	TRBJ2-5	TGCAGCGGCGGAGGATCGGAGACCCAGTACTTC	CSGGGSETQYF
NA	TRBV4-2	NA	TRBJ2-7	TGTGCCAGCAGCCAAGTCGTTACGGGAGTGGTCCACGAGCAGTACTTC	CASSQVVTGVVHEQYF
NA	TRBV27	TRBD2	TRBJ2-5	TGTGCCAGCAGTTTACTAGCGGGAGTTGGAGAGACCCAGTACTTC	CASSLLAGVGETQYF
NA	TRBV28	TRBD1	TRBJ1-5	TGTGCCAGCAGGGGACAGTATAGCAATCAGCCCCAGCATTTT	CASRGQYSNQPQHF
once	TRBV28	NA	TRBJ2-1	TGTGCCAGCAGCAGGGTGGTGGACTACAATGAGCAGTTCTTC	CASSRVVDYNEQFF
once	TRBV7-6	TRBD2	TRBJ2-3	TGTGCCAGCAGCCCGACTAGCGGGGGCTCTAGCACAGATACGCAGTATTTT	CASSPTSGGSSTDTQYF
NA	TRBV6-1	TRBD2	TRBJ2-7	TGTGCCAGCAGTGAGCTAGCGGGAGAGCTCGAGCAGTACTTC	CASSELAGELEQYF
once	TRBV11-2	NA	TRBJ2-7	TGTGCCAGCAGCTTAGATCGGACGGGCCCCCGGCACGAGCAGTACTTC	CASSLDRTGPRHEQYF
few	TRBV5-6	NA	TRBJ1-5	TGTGCCAGCAGCTTGGTAGGCCACACCAATCAGCCCCAGCATTTT	CASSLVGHTNQPQHF
NA	TRBV7-9	TRBD2	TRBJ2-5	TGTGCCAGCAGCGAGAGGACTAGCGGTTTCCAAGAGACCCAGTACTTC	CASSERTSGFQETQYF
NA	TRBV6-5	NA	TRBJ2-1	TGTGCCACCCTAGGGGGTGGTGAGCAGTTCTTC	CATLGGGEQFF
once	TRBV29-1	TRBD1	TRBJ2-2	TGCAGCGTTGAAGGCAGGGGGCTCACCGGGGAGCTGTTTTTT	CSVEGRGLTGELFF
NA	TRBV6-1	TRBD1	TRBJ2-5	TGTGCCAGCAGTGCGACCGGGACAGGGGGCTCAGAGACCCAGTACTTC	CASSATGTGGSETQYF
NA	TRBV5-1	TRBD2	TRBJ2-3	TGCGCCAGCAGCTCCGGGACTAGCGGTACAGATACGCAGTATTTT	CASSSGTSGTDTQYF
NA	TRBV12-5	NA	TRBJ2-3	TGTGCTAGTGGTCTCGGTGCAGGTCACGGCACAGATACGCAGTATTTT	CASGLGAGHGTDTQYF
NA	TRBV27	TRBD1	TRBJ1-5	TGTGCCAGCAGTAAAGGGACAGCTGGCAATCAGCCCCAGCATTTT	CASSKGTAGNQPQHF
NA	TRBV21-1	NA	TRBJ1-3	TGTGCCAGCAGCGCCAAGCAGGGGAGCCCTGGAAACACCATATATTTT	CASSAKQGSPGNTIYF
once	TRBV5-8	NA	TRBJ2-5	TGTGCCAGCAGCGGGGACTTAGGGAGTCGGGAGACCCAGTACTTC	CASSGDLGSRETQYF
NA	TRBV27	TRBD2	TRBJ2-1	TGTGCCAGCAGTTCTGACAGCGGCGGGAGGGTCTCCTACAATGAGCAGTTCTTC	CASSSDSGGRVSYNEQFF
NA	TRBV27	NA	TRBJ1-2	TGTGCCAGCAGCTTAACCCCTGGGGGGGGCATCTATGGCTACACCTTC	CASSLTPGGGIYGYTF
NA	TRBV2	NA	TRBJ2-5	TGTGCCAGCAGTGAGTGGCGGGGGCACCAAGAGACCCAGTACTTC	CASSEWRGHQETQYF
NA	TRBV5-6	NA	TRBJ1-1	TGTGCCAGCAGCTGGGGCGGGGGGCTTCTGCTAGAGAACACTGAAGCTTTCTTT	CASSWGGGLLLENTEAFF
NA	TRBV6-6	NA	TRBJ2-4	TGTGCCAGCAGTTACTCGATGGGACCCCACAACATTCAGTACTTC	CASSYSMGPHNIQYF
once	TRBV28	NA	TRBJ2-7	TGTGCCAGCAGCCTACCCAGGGACGAGCAGTACTTC	CASSLPRDEQYF
NA	TRBV5-1	NA	TRBJ2-3	TGCGCCAGCAGCCACCGGGACGGAGGATTCACAGATACGCAGTATTTT	CASSHRDGGFTDTQYF
once	TRBV27	TRBD1	TRBJ1-5	TGTGCCAGCAGTGTTACAGGGGGCCCGGAGCCCCAGCATTTT	CASSVTGGPEPQHF
NA	TRBV5-4	TRBD2	TRBJ2-1	TGTGCCAGCAGCTTAAGGCGGGAGGTCGGCAATGAGCAGTTCTTC	CASSLRREVGNEQFF
NA	TRBV19	NA	TRBJ1-2	TGTGCCAGTAGTATGGAGGGTGGCTACACCTTC	CASSMEGGYTF
NA	TRBV7-9	NA	TRBJ2-7	TGTGCCAGCAGTCCCAGTAACTCCTACGAGCAGTACTTC	CASSPSNSYEQYF
NA	TRBV19	NA	TRBJ2-3	TGTGCCAGTAGTATAGTTCCGCCTAGCACAGATACGCAGTATTTT	CASSIVPPSTDTQYF
NA	TRBV27	NA	TRBJ1-2	TGTGCCAGCAGTTTGAAGGCCCCCCTCTATGGCTACACCTTC	CASSLKAPLYGYTF
once	TRBV28	NA	TRBJ2-1	TGTGCCAGCAGTTTTGGGACTGCTTCCTACAATGAGCAGTTCTTC	CASSFGTASYNEQFF
NA	TRBV11-2	TRBD1	TRBJ2-7	TGTGCCAGCAGCTTAGACGGGCAGGGGGCCTACGAGCAGTACTTC	CASSLDGQGAYEQYF
NA	TRBV28	NA	TRBJ2-2	TGTGCCAGCAGTTTTTTTTCCGGGGAGCTGTTTTTT	CASSFFSGELFF
NA	TRBV18	NA	TRBJ2-7	TGTGCCAGCTCACCACGCTCCAGTCAAACCTACGAGCAGTACTTC	CASSPRSSQTYEQYF
once	TRBV7-3	TRBD1	TRBJ2-2	TGTGCCAGCAGCCACAGGGGTGGGGAGCTGTTTTTT	CASSHRGGELFF